This T cell receptor (beta chain) was recorded in a study of T cell responses to AZD1222 COVID-19 vaccine. After removal of 4 bases from V and 6 bases from J, the junction contained 4 bases not matched to a gene. Germline V gene lookup returns CDR1 SGHKS and CDR2 YYEKEE (reference sequence). The CDR3 is 14 amino acids. In the case of this clone: Antigen: not known.

Findings and limits, study-wide: Recipients of AZD1222 seropositive at baseline numbered only 5 or 6. Nearly half of unique spike-specific TCRs reportedly avoided B.1.351 and B.1.1.7 mutated regions.

TCRdb keeps only in-frame clones here, not all; method: immunoSEQ multiplex PCR. The sample includes more than 35,000 clones, about four fifths of them seen just once. The input for sequencing was peripheral blood, taken 28 days after the second dose of the MenACWY control vaccine. The chain uses TRBV5-5 and TRBJ2-2; 9 positions agree with TRBD1. The sequence was collected from an adult who received the MenACWY meningococcal vaccine as a control. CDR3 residues: CASSPGQGAGELFF. CDR3 in DNA: TGTGCCAGCAGCCCGGGACAGGGAGCCGGGGAGCTGTTTTTT.